This T cell receptor beta chain was profiled in a study of T cell responses to AZD1222 COVID-19 vaccine. Study findings and constraints: Just a handful of AZD1222 recipients tested seropositive at baseline. Of spike-specific TCRs, nearly half reportedly target regions left unmutated in variants. The CD4 TCRs associated with vaccination extended across spike and predominated at 160-218 and 743-854.

The data were produced by immunoSEQ multiplex PCR, yet TCRdb's version contains in-frame clones alone and is incomplete. The sample comprises about 150,000 clones, approximately 90% of which are singletons, and 2.6% rests with the top ten. V lost 0 bases and J 7 bases, leaving 12 bases between the germline ends. The CDR3 runs 14 residues. CDR1 and CDR2 (germline): MNHEY, SVGAGI. In regard to this clone: Its antigen is as yet unknown.

The genes are TRBV6-5 and TRBJ1-2; possible D gene TRBD1, 6 bases. The receptor was isolated from an adult in good health. The input for sequencing was peripheral blood, taken on day 0 of AZD1222 vaccination. The CDR3 sequence: CASSYSTGRVGYTF. CDR3 nucleotide sequence: TGTGCCAGCAGTTACTCCACAGGGAGGGTTGGCTACACCTTC.